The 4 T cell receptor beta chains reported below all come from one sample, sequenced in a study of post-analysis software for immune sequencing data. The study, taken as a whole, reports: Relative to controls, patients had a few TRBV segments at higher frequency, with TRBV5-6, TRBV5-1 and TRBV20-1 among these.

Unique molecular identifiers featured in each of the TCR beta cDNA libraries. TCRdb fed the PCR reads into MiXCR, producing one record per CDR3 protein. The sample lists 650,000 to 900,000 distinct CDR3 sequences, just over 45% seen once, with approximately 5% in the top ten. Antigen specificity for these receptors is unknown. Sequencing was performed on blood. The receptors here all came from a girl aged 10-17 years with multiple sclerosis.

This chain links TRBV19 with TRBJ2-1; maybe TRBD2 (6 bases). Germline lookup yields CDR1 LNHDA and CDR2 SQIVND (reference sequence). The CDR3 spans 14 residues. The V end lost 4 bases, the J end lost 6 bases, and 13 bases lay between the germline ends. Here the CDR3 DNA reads TGTGCCAGTAGTAGGGACTGGGCATCCAATGAGCAGTTCTTC. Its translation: CASSRDWASNEQFF. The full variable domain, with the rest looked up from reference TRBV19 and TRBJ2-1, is DGGITQSPKYLFRKEGQNVTLSCEQNLNHDAMYWYRQDPGQGLRLIYYSQIVNDFQKGDIAEGYSVSREKKESFPLTVTSAQKNPTAFYLCASSRDWASNEQFFGPGTRLTVL.

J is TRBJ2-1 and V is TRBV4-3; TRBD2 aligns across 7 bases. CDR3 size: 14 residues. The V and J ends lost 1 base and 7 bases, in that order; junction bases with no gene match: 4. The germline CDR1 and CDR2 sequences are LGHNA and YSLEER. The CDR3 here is CASSQGGSWNEQFF. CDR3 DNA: TGCGCCAGCAGCCAAGGCGGGAGTTGGAATGAGCAGTTCTTC.

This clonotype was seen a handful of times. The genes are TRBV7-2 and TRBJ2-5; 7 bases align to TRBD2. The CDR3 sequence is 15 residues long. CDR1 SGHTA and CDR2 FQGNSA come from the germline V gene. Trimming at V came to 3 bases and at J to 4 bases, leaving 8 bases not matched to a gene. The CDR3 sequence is CASSFGSREGETQYF. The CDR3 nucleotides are TGTGCCAGCAGCTTCGGTAGCAGGGAGGGAGAGACCCAGTACTTC.

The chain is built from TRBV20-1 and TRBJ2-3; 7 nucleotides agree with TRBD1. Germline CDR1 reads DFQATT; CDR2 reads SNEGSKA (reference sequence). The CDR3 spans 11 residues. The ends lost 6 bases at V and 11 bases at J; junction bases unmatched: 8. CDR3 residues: CSARGTQKQYF. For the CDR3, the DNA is TGCAGTGCCAGGGGGACGCAGAAGCAGTATTTT.